This TCR beta chain was retrieved from a study of long-term antiretroviral therapy in people with HIV. The CDR3 has 16 residues. The V segment lost 1 base and the J segment 8 bases; nucleotides outside the gene matches: 11. Germline V CDR1 and CDR2: SGHAT, FQNNGV. Runs used v3.0 of the immunoSEQ assay and were done at survey level. Repertoires were generated with immunoSEQ multiplex PCR, while TCRdb's copy carries only in-frame clones and drops some. The table lists about 17,000 clones, around 79% of them singletons. The TCR was taken from a man aged 25-40 years with HIV. Sequences were derived from unsorted PBMCs, sampled at the start of antiretroviral therapy. V is TRBV11-2 and J is TRBJ2-1; 7 nucleotides agree with TRBD2. CDR3 in amino acids: CASSLVELPRGDEQFF. CDR3 coding DNA: TGTGCCAGCAGCTTAGTTGAGCTCCCTCGGGGGGATGAGCAGTTCTTC. Supplemented by reference TRBV11-2 and TRBJ2-1, the full variable domain reads EAGVAQSPRYKIIEKRQSVAFWCNPISGHATLYWYQQILGQGPKLLIQFQNNGVVDDSQLPKDRFSAERLKGVDSTLKIQPAKLEDSAVYLCASSLVELPRGDEQFFGPGTRLTVL.